Each of the 16 T cell receptor beta chains below was sequenced from the same sample in a study of CD8 T cells in ankylosing spondylitis. Via MiXCR, TCRdb re-called the 5' RACE reads, giving one row per CDR3 protein. The profile shows 250,000 to 350,000 distinct CDR3 sequences, roughly 20% of them singletons. Material for sequencing was blood, either unsorted or a sorted T cell fraction (not recorded which). The receptors shown here come from a male donor with ankylosing spondylitis or in good health (not recorded which).

This sequence joins TRBV12-3 or TRBV12-4 and TRBJ1-1, with TRBD1 matching 9 bases. The CDR3 covers 15 residues. Trimming took 4 bases from V and 6 from J; bases not matched to a gene: 9. CDR3 sequence (DNA): TGTGCCAGCAGTTCGGGACAGGGTATTGCTGCTGAAGCTTTCTTT. It translates to CASSSGQGIAAEAFF.

Only a few counts were recorded for this clonotype. This chain uses TRBV3-1 with TRBJ2-2; D is ambiguous. There are 12 residues in the CDR3. The ends were cut back, 4 bases at V and 7 bases at J, with 7 bases in the middle. Germline loops: CDR1 LGHDT, CDR2 YNNKEL (reference sequence). The CDR3 here is CASSLSRGELFF. CDR3 coding DNA: TGTGCCAGCAGCCTCAGCCGCGGGGAGCTGTTTTTT.

This clonotype showed up just a few times. The chain joins TRBV5-1 to TRBJ2-1; D is unresolved. Germline lookup yields CDR1 SGHRS and CDR2 YFSETQ. V lost 0 bases, J lost 6 bases, and 13 bases lay in between. The CDR3 is 15 residues long. The CDR3: CASSLGGSFGNEQFF. In DNA form, the CDR3 reads TGCGCCAGCAGCTTGGGTGGTAGTTTTGGCAATGAGCAGTTCTTC.

This clonotype was recorded at least ten times. The V gene is TRBV20-1, the J gene TRBJ2-3; possibly TRBD1 for D (5 bases). The germline gives CDR1 DFQATT, CDR2 SNEGSKA (reference sequence). Trimming took off 6 bases at V and 0 bases at J, with 13 bases between the two ends. This CDR3 contains 14 residues. CDR3 loop: CSAQGAGSTDTQYF. CDR3 coding DNA: TGCAGTGCCCAAGGGGCAGGAAGCACAGATACGCAGTATTTT.

CDR3 coding DNA: TGCAGCGTTGGTACGGTCATGGGACAGCCGAAACTGTTTTTT. Its protein product is CSVGTVMGQPKLFF. The chain carries TRBV29-1 and TRBJ1-4, with 7 bases identical to TRBD1. CDR1 SQVTM and CDR2 ANQGSEA come from the germline V gene. J lost 11 bases, V lost 4 bases, and 13 bases had no gene match. The CDR3 sequence is 14 residues long. Full variable domain (outside the CDR3, taken from reference TRBV29-1 and TRBJ1-4): SAVISQKPSRDICQRGTSLTIQCQVDSQVTMMFWYRQQPGQSLTLIATANQGSEATYESGFVIDKFPISRPNLTFSTLTVSNMSPEDSSIYLCSVGTVMGQPKLFFGSGTQLSVL.

This chain uses TRBV20-1 with TRBJ2-2; D remains unclear. The CDR3 covers 14 residues. The V end lost 6 bases, the J end lost 2 bases, and 13 bases lay between the germline ends. CDR1 and CDR2 (germline): DFQATT, SNEGSKA (reference sequence). CDR3 protein: CSALGQANTGELFF. CDR3 DNA: TGCAGTGCCCTGGGCCAGGCCAACACCGGGGAGCTGTTTTTT.

V and J are TRBV20-1 and TRBJ2-2, with 10 bases fitting TRBD2. Germline CDR1 and CDR2: DFQATT and SNEGSKA (reference sequence). V dropped 2 bases and J dropped 7; count of bases not matched to a gene: 7. The CDR3 sequence is 15 residues long. Written as DNA, the CDR3 is TGCAGTGCTAGAAAAAGCGGGGGGGCCAACGGGGAGCTGTTTTTT. Encoded protein: CSARKSGGANGELFF.

The V and J genes are TRBV29-1 and TRBJ2-2; 13 bases line up with TRBD2. The V segment lost 4 bases and the J segment 4 bases; nucleotides outside the gene matches: 6. This CDR3 has 16 residues. Germline CDR1 reads SQVTM; CDR2 reads ANQGSEA. The CDR3 here is CSVAGLAGASTGELFF. In DNA form, the CDR3 reads TGCAGCGTTGCCGGACTAGCGGGAGCGAGCACCGGGGAGCTGTTTTTT.

The V call is TRBV5-1, the J call TRBJ2-1, with 8 bases aligning to TRBD2. This CDR3 spans 14 amino acids. Losses at the gene ends were 0 bases for V and 15 bases for J; bases not matched to a gene: 11. The V gene's germline CDR1 is SGHRS and CDR2 YFSETQ. The CDR3 nucleotides are TGCGCCAGCAGCTTGGGGCATGGGAGCGGGAGAACGTTCTTC. Its protein is CASSLGHGSGRTFF.

This clonotype came up a few times. V and J are TRBV20-1 and TRBJ2-2; D perhaps matches TRBD1 (6 bases). The CDR3 is 15 residues long. Trimming shortened V by 0 bases and J by 6 bases, and 14 bases separated the two germline ends. Looked up from germline, CDR1 is DFQATT and CDR2 is SNEGSKA (reference sequence). CDR3: CSARDFRGQPGELFF. CDR3 in DNA: TGCAGTGCTAGAGATTTCCGCGGACAGCCCGGGGAGCTGTTTTTT.

The rearrangement joins TRBV5-6 to TRBJ2-1; D possibly corresponds to TRBD2 (6 bases). This CDR3 region has 12 residues. Trimming took off 4 bases at V and 6 bases at J, with 8 bases between the two ends. The germline CDR1 and CDR2 sequences are SGHDT and YYEEEE. In DNA form, the CDR3 reads TGTGCCAGCAGCGCCGGGGGCAATGAGCAGTTCTTC. This gives the protein CASSAGGNEQFF. Combining the CDR3 with reference TRBV5-6 and TRBJ2-1 gives the whole variable domain DAGVTQSPTHLIKTRGQQVTLRCSPKSGHDTVSWYQQALGQGPQFIFQYYEEEERQRGNFPDRFSGHQFPNYSSELNVNALLLGDSALYLCASSAGGNEQFFGPGTRLTVL.

For the CDR3, the DNA is TGCGCCAGCAGCTTGGCAGGACAGAGAGCAGATACGCAGTATTTT. It yields the protein CASSLAGQRADTQYF. The V call is TRBV5-1, the J call TRBJ2-3; perhaps TRBD1 as D (6 bases). Germline CDR1 SGHRS, CDR2 YFSETQ. This CDR3 comprises 15 residues. The V end lost 0 bases, the J end lost 4 bases, and 12 bases lay between the germline ends. The full variable domain, its missing parts supplied by reference TRBV5-1 and TRBJ2-3, is KAGVTQTPRYLIKTRGQQVTLSCSPISGHRSVSWYQQTPGQGLQFLFEYFSETQRNKGNFPGRFSGRQFSNSRSEMNVSTLELGDSALYLCASSLAGQRADTQYFGPGTRLTVL.

The chain is built from TRBV10-3 and TRBJ1-5, with a tentative D call TRBD1 (5 bases). CDR3 length equals 13 residues. The V end was cut by 8 bases, the J end by 0 bases, with 8 bases between. The germline V gene has CDR1 ENHRY and CDR2 SYGVKD. The CDR3 here is CAIGRDSNQPQHF. CDR3 DNA sequence: TGTGCCATCGGCAGGGATAGCAATCAGCCCCAGCATTTT.

This clonotype was seen many times. The chain is built from TRBV9 and TRBJ2-3; possible D gene TRBD1, 5 bases. Germline V gene lookup returns CDR1 SGDLS and CDR2 YYNGEE. The length of the CDR3 is 16 residues. V dropped 3 bases and J dropped 2 bases, with 16 bases sitting between them. The CDR3 here is CASSEMNQGFTDTQYF. The CDR3 DNA reads as TGTGCCAGCAGCGAAATGAACCAGGGATTCACAGATACGCAGTATTTT. Drawing the rest from reference TRBV9 and TRBJ2-3, the complete variable domain is DSGVTQTPKHLITATGQRVTLRCSPRSGDLSVYWYQQSLDQGLQFLIQYYNGEERAKGNILERFSAQQFPDLHSELNLSSLELGDSALYFCASSEMNQGFTDTQYFGPGTRLTVL.

CDR3 sequence: CASSQDVPPTGGTGELFF. The CDR3 region has the DNA TGCGCCAGCAGCCAAGATGTTCCCCCGACAGGGGGTACCGGGGAGCTGTTTTTT. This sequence joins TRBV4-1 and TRBJ2-2; TRBD1 matches at 9 bases. J gave up 5 bases and V 0 bases, and 10 bases lay outside the gene matches. Germline loops: CDR1 MGHRA, CDR2 YSYEKL. This CDR3 is 18 amino acids long.

This clonotype was seen only a few times. V gene TRBV2 combines with J gene TRBJ2-3, with 12 bases lining up with TRBD2. The CDR3 is 15 amino acids. Per the germline V gene, CDR1 is SNHLY and CDR2 is FYNNEI. V trimming: 6 bases; J trimming: 8 bases; junction bases outside the gene matches: 9. CDR3 in DNA: TGTGCCAGCAGCCCCAAACTAGCGGGGGGTAGTACGCAGTATTTT. Translating gives CASSPKLAGGSTQYF. Variable domain in full (rest from reference TRBV2 and TRBJ2-3): EPEVTQTPSHQVTQMGQEVILRCVPISNHLYFYWYRQILGQKVEFLVSFYNNEISEKSEIFDDQFSVERPDGSNFTLKIRSTKLEDSAMYFCASSPKLAGGSTQYFGPGTRLTVL.